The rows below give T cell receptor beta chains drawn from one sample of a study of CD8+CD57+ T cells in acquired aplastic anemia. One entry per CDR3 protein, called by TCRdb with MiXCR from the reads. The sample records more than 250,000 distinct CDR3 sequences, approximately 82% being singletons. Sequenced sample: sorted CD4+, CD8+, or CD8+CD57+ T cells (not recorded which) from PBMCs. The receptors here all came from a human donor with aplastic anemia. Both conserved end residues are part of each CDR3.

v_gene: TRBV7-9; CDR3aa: CASSSLRSGGDDQYF
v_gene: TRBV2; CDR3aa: CSTLAGGADTQYF
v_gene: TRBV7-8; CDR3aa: CASGIGGGPDTQYF
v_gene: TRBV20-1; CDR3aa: CSASSGPLPHETQYF
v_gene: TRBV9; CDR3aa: CASSELSDTQYFECF
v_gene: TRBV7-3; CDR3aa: CASGEGGTNPHF
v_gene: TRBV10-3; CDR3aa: CAISESIGPLRSNQPQHF
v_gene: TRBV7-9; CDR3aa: CASSLERGGTKDPAFF
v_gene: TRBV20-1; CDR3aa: CSASGPIVRVDQPQHF
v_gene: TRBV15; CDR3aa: CATSGDSDTDTQYF
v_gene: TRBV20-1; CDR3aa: CSARDRGSAGEAETQYF
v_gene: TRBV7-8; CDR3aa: CASSLVRNPETFF
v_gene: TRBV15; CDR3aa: CASSGRGRPYEQYF